This is a list of T cell receptor beta chains from one sample in a study of T cells after yellow fever vaccination. TCRdb re-called the 5' RACE reads with MiXCR, one entry per CDR3 protein. This table has 300,000 or so distinct CDR3 sequences, about 7.8% appearing once. Sample: PBMCs, taken about 49 days after the first yellow fever vaccination. Every receptor here comes from a man between 18 and 29 years old who received the YFV17D yellow fever vaccine. CDR3s include the opening cysteine and the closing phenylalanine or tryptophan. The D gene is left open where the match is weak. Size is stated for part of the rows, as once, few or many counts, or as a class when the clone is expanded.

clone size: .; V gene: TRBV14; D gene: .; J gene: TRBJ2-1; CDR3 protein: CASSPEAWSVGEQFF; CDR3 DNA: TGTGCCAGCAGCCCCGAAGCGTGGAGCGTCGGAGAGCAGTTCTTC
clone size: many; V gene: TRBV7-9; D gene: .; J gene: TRBJ2-5; CDR3 protein: CASSWEETQYF; CDR3 DNA: TGTGCCAGCAGTTGGGAAGAGACCCAGTACTTC
clone size: .; V gene: TRBV5-1; D gene: .; J gene: TRBJ1-3; CDR3 protein: CASSLVAYGAASGNTIYF; CDR3 DNA: TGCGCCAGCAGCTTGGTGGCGTACGGGGCAGCCTCTGGAAACACCATATATTTT
clone size: .; V gene: TRBV4-2; D gene: TRBD2; J gene: TRBJ2-5; CDR3 protein: CASSQATLSGGEETQYF; CDR3 DNA: TGTGCCAGCAGCCAAGCCACCCTTAGCGGGGGGGAAGAGACCCAGTACTTC
clone size: few; V gene: TRBV19; D gene: .; J gene: TRBJ1-6; CDR3 protein: CASNGQRRSPLHF; CDR3 DNA: TGTGCCAGTAATGGACAGCGACGGTCACCCCTCCACTTT
clone size: many; V gene: TRBV6-5; D gene: TRBD2; J gene: TRBJ2-3; CDR3 protein: CASSYQAGGRDTQYF; CDR3 DNA: TGTGCCAGCAGTTATCAAGCGGGGGGGCGAGATACGCAGTATTTT
clone size: .; V gene: TRBV12-3/TRBV12-4; D gene: .; J gene: TRBJ1-1; CDR3 protein: CASSLVGYWGKNTEAFF; CDR3 DNA: TGTGCCAGCAGTTTAGTTGGGTATTGGGGAAAGAACACTGAAGCTTTCTTT
clone size: few; V gene: TRBV28; D gene: TRBD2; J gene: TRBJ2-3; CDR3 protein: CASTLRAGAETDTQYF; CDR3 DNA: TGTGCCAGCACCTTGAGAGCGGGGGCGGAGACAGATACGCAGTATTTT
clone size: .; V gene: TRBV12-5; D gene: .; J gene: TRBJ1-1; CDR3 protein: CASGLALGGLTEAFF; CDR3 DNA: TGTGCTAGTGGTTTGGCCCTTGGGGGACTCACTGAAGCTTTCTTT
clone size: .; V gene: TRBV7-2; D gene: TRBD1; J gene: TRBJ1-2; CDR3 protein: CASSSQGAANYGYTF; CDR3 DNA: TGTGCCAGCAGCTCACAGGGGGCGGCTAACTATGGCTACACCTTC
clone size: few; V gene: TRBV4-3; D gene: .; J gene: TRBJ1-2; CDR3 protein: CASSQDPFQRANYGYTF; CDR3 DNA: TGCGCCAGCAGCCAAGACCCGTTCCAGAGAGCTAACTATGGCTACACCTTC
clone size: .; V gene: TRBV15; D gene: TRBD1; J gene: TRBJ2-1; CDR3 protein: CATSRDRRGLIYNEQFF; CDR3 DNA: TGTGCCACCAGCAGAGATCGAAGGGGGCTCATCTACAATGAGCAGTTCTTC
clone size: .; V gene: TRBV3-1; D gene: .; J gene: TRBJ1-1; CDR3 protein: CASSQAEGRTEAFF; CDR3 DNA: TGTGCCAGCAGCCAAGCCGAGGGGCGCACTGAAGCTTTCTTT
clone size: .; V gene: TRBV24-1; D gene: .; J gene: TRBJ1-1; CDR3 protein: CATSDIGNTEAFF; CDR3 DNA: TGTGCCACCAGTGACATAGGGAACACTGAAGCTTTCTTT
clone size: many; V gene: TRBV20-1; D gene: .; J gene: TRBJ2-2; CDR3 protein: CSARDLGQGRLTGELFF; CDR3 DNA: TGCAGTGCTAGAGATCTCGGGCAGGGGAGGCTCACCGGGGAGCTGTTTTTT
clone size: few; V gene: TRBV5-6; D gene: .; J gene: TRBJ1-5; CDR3 protein: CASSSPFSNQPQHF; CDR3 DNA: TGTGCCAGCAGCTCACCATTTAGCAATCAGCCCCAGCATTTT
clone size: few; V gene: TRBV4-1; D gene: .; J gene: TRBJ1-2; CDR3 protein: CASSQDPGGFYGYTF; CDR3 DNA: TGCGCCAGCAGCCAAGATCCCGGAGGGTTCTATGGCTACACCTTC
clone size: .; V gene: TRBV19; D gene: .; J gene: TRBJ2-3; CDR3 protein: CASRLGIGTDTQYF; CDR3 DNA: TGTGCCAGCAGGTTGGGGATCGGCACAGATACGCAGTATTTT
clone size: few; V gene: TRBV4-3; D gene: .; J gene: TRBJ2-3; CDR3 protein: CASSQGTQPDTQYF; CDR3 DNA: TGCGCCAGCAGCCAGGGGACACAACCAGATACGCAGTATTTT
clone size: few; V gene: TRBV29-1; D gene: .; J gene: TRBJ2-2; CDR3 protein: CSVERGMARELFF; CDR3 DNA: TGCAGCGTTGAGAGAGGGATGGCGAGGGAGCTGTTTTTT
clone size: few; V gene: TRBV6-1; D gene: TRBD1; J gene: TRBJ1-5; CDR3 protein: CASRDREQGQPQHF; CDR3 DNA: TGTGCCAGCAGGGACAGGGAACAAGGGCAGCCCCAGCATTTT
clone size: .; V gene: TRBV19; D gene: .; J gene: TRBJ1-5; CDR3 protein: CASRGANQPQHF; CDR3 DNA: TGTGCCAGTAGAGGGGCAAATCAGCCCCAGCATTTT
clone size: few; V gene: TRBV20-1; D gene: .; J gene: TRBJ2-5; CDR3 protein: CSARDLRSNQETQYF; CDR3 DNA: TGCAGTGCTAGAGATCTGCGTAGCAACCAAGAGACCCAGTACTTC
clone size: few; V gene: TRBV6-2/TRBV6-3; D gene: .; J gene: TRBJ2-1; CDR3 protein: CASSYSVRGYNEQFF; CDR3 DNA: TGTGCCAGCAGTTACTCCGTCAGGGGCTACAATGAGCAGTTCTTC
clone size: few; V gene: TRBV29-1; D gene: .; J gene: TRBJ1-5; CDR3 protein: CSVAGQINQPQHF; CDR3 DNA: TGCAGCGTTGCTGGACAGATCAATCAGCCCCAGCATTTT
clone size: .; V gene: TRBV12-3/TRBV12-4; D gene: .; J gene: TRBJ2-3; CDR3 protein: CASSFYVDTQYF; CDR3 DNA: TGTGCCAGCAGTTTCTATGTAGATACGCAGTATTTT
clone size: .; V gene: TRBV5-1; D gene: TRBD1; J gene: TRBJ1-5; CDR3 protein: CASSLEGDSSQPQHF; CDR3 DNA: TGCGCCAGCAGCTTGGAGGGGGACAGCAGCCAGCCCCAGCATTTT
clone size: .; V gene: TRBV6-1; D gene: TRBD1; J gene: TRBJ2-3; CDR3 protein: CASSPRTGTDTQYF; CDR3 DNA: TGTGCCAGCAGTCCCAGGACAGGAACAGATACGCAGTATTTT
clone size: .; V gene: TRBV6-1; D gene: TRBD1; J gene: TRBJ2-5; CDR3 protein: CASSPGRDSFSQETQYF; CDR3 DNA: TGTGCCAGCAGCCCCGGTCGGGACAGCTTCTCTCAAGAGACCCAGTACTTC
clone size: .; V gene: TRBV7-9; D gene: .; J gene: TRBJ2-1; CDR3 protein: CASSPQGYNEQFF; CDR3 DNA: TGTGCCAGCAGCCCACAGGGATACAATGAGCAGTTCTTC
clone size: few; V gene: TRBV5-1; D gene: .; J gene: TRBJ1-1; CDR3 protein: CASSLEPMNTEAFF; CDR3 DNA: TGCGCCAGCAGCTTGGAGCCCATGAACACTGAAGCTTTCTTT
clone size: many; V gene: TRBV27; D gene: TRBD1; J gene: TRBJ2-7; CDR3 protein: CASSGTEAYEQYF; CDR3 DNA: TGTGCCAGCAGTGGGACAGAGGCCTACGAGCAGTACTTC
clone size: few; V gene: TRBV6-1; D gene: TRBD1; J gene: TRBJ1-5; CDR3 protein: CASRDRWVMEPQHF; CDR3 DNA: TGTGCCAGCAGGGACAGGTGGGTAATGGAGCCCCAGCATTTT
clone size: many; V gene: TRBV20-1; D gene: TRBD2; J gene: TRBJ2-1; CDR3 protein: CSARGGPGGAVNEQFF; CDR3 DNA: TGCAGTGCTAGGGGGGGGCCCGGGGGGGCGGTCAATGAGCAGTTCTTC
clone size: .; V gene: TRBV23-1; D gene: TRBD1; J gene: TRBJ2-7; CDR3 protein: CASKLETRDSAYEQYF; CDR3 DNA: TGCGCCAGCAAGCTGGAAACGAGGGACAGCGCCTACGAGCAGTACTTC
clone size: .; V gene: TRBV4-3; D gene: TRBD1; J gene: TRBJ1-4; CDR3 protein: CASSQVQGAQANEKLFF; CDR3 DNA: TGCGCCAGCAGCCAAGTACAGGGGGCGCAAGCGAATGAAAAACTGTTTTTT
clone size: many; V gene: TRBV5-4; D gene: .; J gene: TRBJ2-5; CDR3 protein: CASSLAGATETQYF; CDR3 DNA: TGTGCCAGCAGCTTGGCAGGGGCGACGGAGACCCAGTACTTC
clone size: few; V gene: TRBV12-5; D gene: .; J gene: TRBJ1-1; CDR3 protein: CASGLGTGITEAFF; CDR3 DNA: TGTGCTAGTGGTTTGGGAACAGGGATCACTGAAGCTTTCTTT
clone size: few; V gene: TRBV29-1; D gene: .; J gene: TRBJ1-1; CDR3 protein: CSARTASTLIAFF; CDR3 DNA: TGCAGCGCCAGGACAGCTAGTACACTGATAGCTTTCTTT
clone size: .; V gene: TRBV4-2; D gene: .; J gene: TRBJ2-7; CDR3 protein: CAMGFWLLCYEQYF; CDR3 DNA: TGTGCCATGGGCTTCTGGCTCCTCTGCTACGAGCAGTACTTC
clone size: many; V gene: TRBV4-1; D gene: .; J gene: TRBJ2-3; CDR3 protein: CASSQGPESDTQYF; CDR3 DNA: TGCGCCAGCAGCCAAGGTCCAGAATCAGATACGCAGTATTTT
clone size: many; V gene: TRBV7-2; D gene: TRBD1; J gene: TRBJ2-3; CDR3 protein: CATTLGQGTDTQYF; CDR3 DNA: TGTGCCACCACATTAGGACAGGGCACAGATACGCAGTATTTT
clone size: many; V gene: TRBV5-5; D gene: .; J gene: TRBJ2-3; CDR3 protein: CASSYNPTGTDTQYF; CDR3 DNA: TGTGCCAGCAGCTACAATCCGACAGGCACAGATACGCAGTATTTT